This T cell receptor beta chain was obtained from a study of shared clonotypes between healthy human individuals. Study-wide context: Each donor had three CD4 naive, three CD4 memory, two CD8 naive and one CD8 memory plate.

Trimming removed 2 bases from V and 0 bases from J, with 14 bases in between. Germline assignment: CDR1 GTSNPN and CDR2 SVGIG (reference sequence). CDR3 size: 16 residues. A 200 ng quantity of DNA, 32,000 or so T cell genomes, went into the sorted-subset replicate PCRs. Using immunoSEQ multiplex PCR, the repertoire was profiled, and TCRdb retains in-frame clones only, with some absent. Of some 2 million clones listed, about 95% were seen once; the top ten hold 0.1% to 0.15%. The sample was naive CD4+ T cells sorted from blood. Subset described: CD45RA+ positively selected. The chain uses TRBV30 and TRBJ2-4; D remains ambiguous. The source of this sequence is a man aged 18 to 29 in good health. This chain's CDR3 is CAWSPRLGLAKNIQYF. In DNA, the CDR3 is TGTGCCTGGAGTCCCAGGTTGGGCTTAGCCAAAAACATTCAGTACTTC.